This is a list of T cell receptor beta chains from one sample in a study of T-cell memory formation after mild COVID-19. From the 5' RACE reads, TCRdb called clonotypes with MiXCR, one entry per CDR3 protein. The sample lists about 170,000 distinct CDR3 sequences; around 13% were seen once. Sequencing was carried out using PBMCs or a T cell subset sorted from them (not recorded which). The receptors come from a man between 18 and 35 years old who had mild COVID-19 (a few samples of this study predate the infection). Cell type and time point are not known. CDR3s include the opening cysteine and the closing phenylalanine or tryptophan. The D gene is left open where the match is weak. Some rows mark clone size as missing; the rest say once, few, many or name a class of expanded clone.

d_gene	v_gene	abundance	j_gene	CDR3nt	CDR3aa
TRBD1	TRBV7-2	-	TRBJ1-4	TGTGCCAGCAGCACGCAAGGACAGGCAATTAATGAAAAACTGTTTTTT	CASSTQGQAINEKLFF
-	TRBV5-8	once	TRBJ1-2	TGTGCCAGCAGCTTCAACAGCCGCTATGGCTACACCTTC	CASSFNSRYGYTF
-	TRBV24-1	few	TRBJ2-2	TGTGCCACCAGTGATCCACAGGGGCGGGATAACACCGGGGAGCTGTTTTTT	CATSDPQGRDNTGELFF
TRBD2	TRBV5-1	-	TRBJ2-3	TGCGCCAGCAGCTTCGGGGGGGTCACAGATACGCAGTATTTT	CASSFGGVTDTQYF
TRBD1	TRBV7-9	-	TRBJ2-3	TGTGCCAGCAGCTCCCCCCCAGGGACAGGCTCTTCAGCAGATACGCAGTATTTT	CASSSPPGTGSSADTQYF
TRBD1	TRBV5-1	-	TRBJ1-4	TGCGCCAGCAGCTCCGGGACAGGGGTGGAAAAACTGTTTTTT	CASSSGTGVEKLFF
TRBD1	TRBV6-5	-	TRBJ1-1	TGTGCCAGCAGTACCGGGACAGAGGGAGCTTTCTTT	CASSTGTEGAFF
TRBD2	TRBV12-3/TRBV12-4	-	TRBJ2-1	TGTGCCAGCAGGGGGGGACTAGCAACGAGGTACGAGCAGTTCTTC	CASRGGLATRYEQFF
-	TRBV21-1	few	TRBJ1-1	TGTGCCAGCAGCACTGGGGGGAGGGCGGGGTACACTGAAGCTTTCTTT	CASSTGGRAGYTEAFF
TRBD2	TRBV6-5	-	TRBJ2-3	TGTGCCAGCAGTTACGGGGGCGGGGGGCCCACAGATACGCAGTATTTT	CASSYGGGGPTDTQYF
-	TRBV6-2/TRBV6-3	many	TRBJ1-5	TGTGCCAGCGGTTACACGGCGTATCAGCCCCAGCATTTT	CASGYTAYQPQHF
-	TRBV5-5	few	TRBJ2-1	TGTGCCAGCAGCCTAGTGCGGGGTGAGCAGTTCTTC	CASSLVRGEQFF
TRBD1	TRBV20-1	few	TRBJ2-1	TGCAGTGCTCCCCTCCGGGACAGGGGACGTGATGAGCAGTTCTTC	CSAPLRDRGRDEQFF
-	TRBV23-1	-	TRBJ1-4	TGCGCCAGCAGTCTATCGTTATGGTGGGGGGAAGATGAAAAACTGTTTTTT	CASSLSLWWGEDEKLFF
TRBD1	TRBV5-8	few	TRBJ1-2	TGTGCCAGCAGCTGGGGGGACAGGCCAAACTATGGCTACACCTTC	CASSWGDRPNYGYTF
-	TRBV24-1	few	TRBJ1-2	TGTGCCACCAGTGATTCCCCGGGGTCTAATGGCTACACCTTC	CATSDSPGSNGYTF
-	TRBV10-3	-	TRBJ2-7	TGTGCCATCAGGCCCCGATTAGACACGCCCGAGCAGTACTTC	CAIRPRLDTPEQYF
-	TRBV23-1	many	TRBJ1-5	TGCGCCAGCAGTCAAGGTCAGCCCCAGCATTTT	CASSQGQPQHF
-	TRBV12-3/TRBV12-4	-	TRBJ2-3	TGTGCCAGCAACCCCGGGGGAGGTTCTCAATATTTT	CASNPGGGSQYF
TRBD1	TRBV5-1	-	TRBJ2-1	TGCGCCAGCAGCGCACTACCGGGACAGCACAATGAGCAGTTCTTC	CASSALPGQHNEQFF
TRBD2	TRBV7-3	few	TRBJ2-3	TGTGCCAGCAGCTTTCGGGGAGGGACGAGTCCTACGCAGTATTTT	CASSFRGGTSPTQYF
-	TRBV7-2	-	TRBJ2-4	TGTGCCAGCAGCCTAGCGCTTACAGGGGCGTACTTC	CASSLALTGAYF
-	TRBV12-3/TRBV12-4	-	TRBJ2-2	TGTGCCACCGATCGGGGGCCGAACACCGGGGAGCTGTTTTTT	CATDRGPNTGELFF
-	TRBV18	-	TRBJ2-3	TGTGCCAGCTCACCACCGAATGGGAGGGGGACAGATACGCAGTATTTT	CASSPPNGRGTDTQYF